This T cell receptor beta chain emerged from a study of cytotoxic CD8 clonotypes in ibrutinib-treated CLL. The study, taken as a whole, reports: Starting clonality was above that of age-matched healthy donors and tracked circulating CD8+ T-cell counts. Clonality went up at the time of ibrutinib response, stayed stable in sustained remission, and later dropped back toward its baseline level at progression.

Turning to this clone: Its antigen is unidentified.

Germline V gives CDR1 GTSNPN, CDR2 SVGIG (reference sequence). V trimming: 4 bases; J trimming: 0 bases; junction bases outside the gene matches: 5. The length of the CDR3 is 14 residues. Deep sequencing aimed at 1 in 200,000 to 1 in 1 million T cells' resolution. Profiled with immunoSEQ multiplex PCR; TCRdb holds only in-frame clones, not every one. The table lists around 150,000 clones, around 84% of them singletons, with approximately 7.6% in the top ten. The TCR sequence derives from a human donor with chronic lymphocytic leukemia. V is TRBV30 and J is TRBJ2-7; 8 positions match TRBD2. Material: PBMCs, obtained after 36 months of ibrutinib treatment. The CDR3 bases are TGTGCCTGGACGTTTAGCGGGGTCTCCTACGAGCAGTACTTC. It encodes CAWTFSGVSYEQYF.